The 25 T cell receptor beta chains reported below all come from one sample, sequenced in a study of Ad26.COV2.S vaccination and SARS-CoV-2 variants. The method was immunoSEQ multiplex PCR; TCRdb's version includes in-frame clones alone and lacks a portion of them. The sample has about 440,000 clones; about nine tenths are singletons. Treatment described: roughly 20 received Ad26.COV2.S at low or high dose, single or two shots; roughly 5 received placebo; per-sample allocation not given. Day 63 after the first vaccine or placebo injection was the time point for sampling. The sequenced sample was peripheral blood, obtained in a trial of Ad26.COV2.S vaccine versus placebo. The origin of the receptors is a person between 18 and 65 years old who received the Ad26.COV2.S COVID-19 vaccine or a placebo.

The V and J genes are TRBV24-1 and TRBJ2-7; 7 positions match TRBD1. The length of the CDR3 is 15 residues. J gave up 1 base and V 4 bases, and 6 bases lay outside the gene matches. Germline CDR1 is KGHDR and CDR2 is SFDVKD. The DNA of the CDR3 is TGTGCCACCAGTGACTCCGGGACAGCTTCCTACGAGCAGTACTTC. Encoded protein: CATSDSGTASYEQYF.

The V call is TRBV4-1, the J call TRBJ1-5; the D is unclear. The CDR3 totals 14 residues. Germline V lookup: CDR1 MGHRA, CDR2 YSYEKL. Trimming pared 1 base from V and 4 bases from J, leaving 8 bases between. Written as DNA, the CDR3 is TGCGCCAGCAGCCAAGGAACTGGGAATCAGCCCCAGCATTTT. Translating it yields CASSQGTGNQPQHF.

Only a few counts were recorded for this clone. V gene TRBV18 combines with J gene TRBJ1-6, with TRBD1 as a possible D gene (6 bases). Trimming removed 3 bases from V and 5 bases from J, with 11 bases in between. The CDR3 covers 15 residues. Germline assignment: CDR1 KGHSH and CDR2 LQKENI. This CDR3 reads CASSPAQGNNSPLHF. CDR3 nucleotides: TGTGCCAGCTCACCTGCACAGGGCAATAATTCACCCCTCCACTTT.

The CDR3 nucleotides read TGTGCCAGCAGTTGGGGAAAGGGGTGGCAAGAGACCCAGTACTTC. It encodes CASSWGKGWQETQYF. The V call is TRBV27, the J call TRBJ2-5, with a possible D match to TRBD1 (5 bases). Trimming removed 4 bases at V and 2 bases at J, with 14 bases between. The CDR3 sequence is 15 residues long. Looked up from germline, CDR1 is MNHEY and CDR2 is SMNVEV (reference sequence).

The chain uses TRBV5-4 and TRBJ1-2; D is unresolved. The CDR3 contains 13 residues. Trimming cost V 0 bases and J 4 bases, with 7 bases left between them. From germline, CDR1 is SGHNT and CDR2 YYREEE (reference sequence). DNA of the CDR3: TGTGCCAGCAGCTTGGGTGCGGGCTATGGCTACACCTTC. Translating gives CASSLGAGYGYTF.

This clone came up once. The V and J genes are TRBV28 and TRBJ2-7; D not certain. V lost 5 bases, J lost 1 base, and 15 bases lay in between. The V gene's germline CDR1 is MDHEN and CDR2 SYDVKM. The CDR3 consists of 15 residues. The CDR3 loop is CASSTRWTVSYEQYF. CDR3 bases: TGTGCCAGCAGTACCCGCTGGACGGTTTCCTACGAGCAGTACTTC.

V and J are TRBV7-8 and TRBJ2-7; D uncertain. This CDR3 is built from 14 residues. Between the trimmed V and J ends, which lost 1 base and 2 bases, there was a span of 9 bases. Germline loops: CDR1 SGHVS, CDR2 FQNEAQ. The CDR3 is CASSLVFDTYEQYF. The DNA of the CDR3 is TGTGCCAGCAGCTTAGTTTTTGATACCTACGAGCAGTACTTC.

The chain links TRBV29-1 to TRBJ2-1; TRBD1 might be the D (5 bases). This CDR3 is built from 13 residues. The V gene lost 3 bases and the J gene lost 3 bases, with 9 bases spanning the gap. CDR1 is SQVTM and CDR2 is ANQGSEA in the germline V gene. CDR3 DNA sequence: TGCAGCGTTGAGGGGCTAGACTACAATGAGCAGTTCTTC. Its translation: CSVEGLDYNEQFF.

V gene TRBV5-6 combines with J gene TRBJ2-5; D call uncertain. Germline values: CDR1 SGHDT, CDR2 YYEEEE. The CDR3 extends over 13 amino acids. Trimming stripped 0 bases from V and 5 bases from J, with 8 bases between. The CDR3 DNA reads as TGTGCCAGCAGCTTGGCTCCGGGTGAGACCCAGTACTTC. It specifies CASSLAPGETQYF.

This sequence joins TRBV5-1 and TRBJ2-5; D not resolved. Trimming stripped 0 bases from V and 5 bases from J, with 14 bases between. Germline V lookup: CDR1 SGHRS, CDR2 YFSETQ. The CDR3 has 15 amino acids. CDR3 sequence (DNA): TGCGCCAGCAGCTTGGACGACCCTTCACTGGAGACCCAGTACTTC. Residues: CASSLDDPSLETQYF.

The chain has TRBV7-9 and TRBJ1-5; no reliable D call. Germline loops: CDR1 SEHNR, CDR2 FQNEAQ (reference sequence). The CDR3 contains 18 residues. Trimming removed 2 bases from V and 1 base from J, with 18 bases in between. The CDR3 DNA reads TGTGCCAGCAGCTTATGTACCCTTCGGTTGGTGAGCAATCAGCCCCAGCATTTT. Protein product: CASSLCTLRLVSNQPQHF.

This sequence joins TRBV14 and TRBJ2-5, with D possibly matching TRBD1 (6 bases). CDR3 length equals 17 residues. V lost 2 bases, J lost 1 base, and 17 bases lay in between. The germline V gene encodes CDR1 SGHDN and CDR2 FVKESK. CDR3 sequence: CASSQNHLRDTQETQYF. In nucleotides, the CDR3 is TGTGCCAGCAGCCAAAATCACCTCCGGGACACCCAAGAGACCCAGTACTTC.

This clone has a single count. The chain employs TRBV5-8 and TRBJ1-1; 7 positions match TRBD1. Germline V CDR1 and CDR2: SGHTS, YDEGEE. The V segment lost 2 bases and the J segment 0 bases; nucleotides outside the gene matches: 4. This CDR3 region has 15 residues. CDR3 amino acids: CASSLSGTVNTEAFF. Written as DNA, the CDR3 is TGTGCCAGCAGCTTATCCGGGACAGTGAACACTGAAGCTTTCTTT. The entire variable domain, with the rest obtained from reference TRBV5-8 and TRBJ1-1, is as follows: EAGVTQSPTHLIKTRGQQATLRCSPISGHTSVYWYQQALGLGLQFLLWYDEGEERNRGNFPPRFSGRQFPNYSSELNVNALELEDSALYLCASSLSGTVNTEAFFGQGTRLTVV.

V usage is TRBV24-1 and J usage is TRBJ2-1, with 7 bases identical to TRBD2. CDR3 length equals 16 residues. Germline assignment: CDR1 KGHDR and CDR2 SFDVKD. Germline trimming cut 2 bases from V and 5 bases from J; bases unmatched to any gene: 8. CDR3 bases: TGTGCCACCAGTGATTCTCTACTAGCGCCGAACAATGAGCAGTTCTTC. Translation gives CATSDSLLAPNNEQFF.

V and J are TRBV27 and TRBJ2-1; 9 bases are shared with TRBD1. In germline, CDR1 is MNHEY, CDR2 SMNVEV (reference sequence). The CDR3 covers 14 residues. Trimming took 2 bases from V and 7 from J; bases not matched to a gene: 3. In nucleotides, the CDR3 is TGTGCCAGCAGTTTAAACAGGGGGCAGAATGAGCAGTTCTTC. Translation gives CASSLNRGQNEQFF.

This clone was seen a handful of times. The J gene is TRBJ2-6, the V gene TRBV2; D is uncertain. The CDR3 has 17 amino acids. Germline V CDR1 and CDR2: SNHLY, FYNNEI. V was clipped by 5 bases and J by 0 bases, with 14 bases between them. CDR3 nucleotide sequence: TGTGCCAGCAGTAATTACCCCTCGAGCTCTGGGGCCAACGTCCTGACTTTC. This codes for CASSNYPSSSGANVLTF.

The chain combines TRBV19 with TRBJ2-1; maybe TRBD1 (5 bases). Germline assignment: CDR1 LNHDA and CDR2 SQIVND (reference sequence). The CDR3 is made up of 15 amino acids. The V end lost 0 bases, the J end lost 8 bases, and 14 bases lay between the germline ends. In DNA form, the CDR3 reads TGTGCCAGTAGTATAGATTTTGGGGCGTGGGATGAGCAGTTCTTC. This codes for CASSIDFGAWDEQFF.

As for this clone: Other DNA sequences of this sample code for an identical CDR3. V gene TRBV18 combines with J gene TRBJ2-6; D is undetermined. The CDR3 is 15 amino acids. The V and J ends lost 2 bases and 0 bases respectively, with 5 bases between them. Per the germline V gene, CDR1 is KGHSH and CDR2 is LQKENI. DNA of the CDR3: TGTGCCAGCTCACCAACGGGCTCTGGGGCCAACGTCCTGACTTTC. Protein product: CASSPTGSGANVLTF.

The V and J genes are TRBV28 and TRBJ1-2; tentative D call: TRBD1 (5 bases). Trimming left V 2 bases short and J 8 bases short, with 12 bases between. Germline V gives CDR1 MDHEN, CDR2 SYDVKM. This CDR3 comprises 13 residues. CDR3: CASSLRGLRGYTF. Written as DNA, the CDR3 is TGTGCCAGCAGTTTAAGGGGACTAAGGGGCTACACCTTC.

The chain joins TRBV9 to TRBJ2-2; D remains ambiguous. The CDR3 extends over 13 amino acids. Trimming cost V 4 bases and J 6 bases, with 10 bases left between them. Germline CDR1 reads SGDLS; CDR2 reads YYNGEE. The CDR3 DNA reads TGTGCCAGCAGCCCTAGAGCTCCCGGGGAGCTGTTTTTT. Protein: CASSPRAPGELFF. The whole variable domain, filled in from reference TRBV9 and TRBJ2-2, reads DSGVTQTPKHLITATGQRVTLRCSPRSGDLSVYWYQQSLDQGLQFLIQYYNGEERAKGNILERFSAQQFPDLHSELNLSSLELGDSALYFCASSPRAPGELFFGEGSRLTVL.

This chain uses TRBV6-2 or TRBV6-3 with TRBJ2-2; 12 bases fit TRBD2. The junction had 14 bases not matched to a gene; V was cut back by 4 bases and J by 5 bases. The CDR3 length is 19 residues. Germline assignment: CDR1 MNHEY and CDR2 SVGEGT. CDR3 region: CASSFRLAGAPEGTGELFF. The CDR3 DNA reads TGTGCCAGCAGTTTCAGACTAGCGGGAGCGCCAGAGGGAACCGGGGAGCTGTTTTTT.

V is TRBV7-9 and J is TRBJ2-7, with TRBD1 identical over 12 bases. Germline values: CDR1 SEHNR, CDR2 FQNEAQ (reference sequence). This CDR3 spans 16 amino acids. The V gene end was trimmed by 2 bases and the J gene end by 4 bases; junction bases not matched to a gene: 6. The DNA of the CDR3 is TGTGCCAGCAGCTTATGGGACAGGGGGCAGAATTACGAGCAGTACTTC. Amino acids: CASSLWDRGQNYEQYF. Filled out from reference TRBV7-9 and TRBJ2-7, the complete variable domain reads DTGVSQNPRHKITKRGQNVTFRCDPISEHNRLYWYRQTLGQGPEFLTYFQNEAQLEKSRLLSDRFSAERPKGSFSTLEIQRTEQGDSAMYLCASSLWDRGQNYEQYFGPGTRLTVT.

This sequence joins TRBV28 and TRBJ1-4; D might be TRBD1 (5 bases). The CDR3 runs 15 residues. The V end lost 5 bases, the J end lost 7 bases, and 17 bases lay between the germline ends. Germline loops: CDR1 MDHEN, CDR2 SYDVKM. CDR3 sequence: CASSLRPLRGEKLFF. The CDR3 DNA reads TGTGCCAGCAGTCTCAGACCTTTAAGGGGTGAAAAACTGTTTTTT. Full variable domain (rest looked up from reference TRBV28 and TRBJ1-4): DVKVTQSSRYLVKRTGEKVFLECVQDMDHENMFWYRQDPGLGLRLIYFSYDVKMKEKGDIPEGYSVSREKKERFSLILESASTNQTSMYLCASSLRPLRGEKLFFGSGTQLSVL.

The chain is built from TRBV29-1 and TRBJ1-1, with 8 bases aligning to TRBD1. The J segment lost 1 base and the V segment lost 7 bases, leaving 2 bases of the junction unmatched. CDR3 length: 12 residues. Germline lookup yields CDR1 SQVTM and CDR2 ANQGSEA. The CDR3, as DNA: TGCAGCGGGGACAGGAGGAACACTGAAGCTTTCTTT. This sequence encodes CSGDRRNTEAFF. Full variable domain (outside the CDR3, taken from reference TRBV29-1 and TRBJ1-1): SAVISQKPSRDICQRGTSLTIQCQVDSQVTMMFWYRQQPGQSLTLIATANQGSEATYESGFVIDKFPISRPNLTFSTLTVSNMSPEDSSIYLCSGDRRNTEAFFGQGTRLTVV.

The genes are TRBV27 and TRBJ1-2; TRBD1 aligns across 12 bases. V was pared by 4 bases and J by 7 bases, with 7 bases of the junction left unmatched. The length of the CDR3 is 15 residues. CDR1 is MNHEY, CDR2 SMNVEV, per germline (reference sequence). The CDR3 sequence: CASSSGQGAKSGYTF. The DNA of the CDR3 is TGTGCCAGCAGTTCGGGACAGGGGGCGAAGTCTGGCTACACCTTC.